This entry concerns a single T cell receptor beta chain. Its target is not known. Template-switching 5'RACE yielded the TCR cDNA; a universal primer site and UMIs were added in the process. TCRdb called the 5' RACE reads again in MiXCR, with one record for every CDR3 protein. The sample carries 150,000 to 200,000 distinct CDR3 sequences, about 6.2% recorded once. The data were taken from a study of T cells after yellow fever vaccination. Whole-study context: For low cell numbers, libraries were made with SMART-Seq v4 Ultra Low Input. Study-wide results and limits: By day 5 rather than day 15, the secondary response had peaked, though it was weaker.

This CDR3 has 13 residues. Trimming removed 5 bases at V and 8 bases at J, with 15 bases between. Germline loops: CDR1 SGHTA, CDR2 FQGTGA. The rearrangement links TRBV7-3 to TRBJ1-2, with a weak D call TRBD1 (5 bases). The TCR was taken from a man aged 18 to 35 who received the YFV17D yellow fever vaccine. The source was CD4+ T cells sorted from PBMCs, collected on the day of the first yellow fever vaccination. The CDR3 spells CASSPGRTSGYTF. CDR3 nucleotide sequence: TGTGCCAGCAGCCCCGGCCGGACATCGGGCTACACCTTC.